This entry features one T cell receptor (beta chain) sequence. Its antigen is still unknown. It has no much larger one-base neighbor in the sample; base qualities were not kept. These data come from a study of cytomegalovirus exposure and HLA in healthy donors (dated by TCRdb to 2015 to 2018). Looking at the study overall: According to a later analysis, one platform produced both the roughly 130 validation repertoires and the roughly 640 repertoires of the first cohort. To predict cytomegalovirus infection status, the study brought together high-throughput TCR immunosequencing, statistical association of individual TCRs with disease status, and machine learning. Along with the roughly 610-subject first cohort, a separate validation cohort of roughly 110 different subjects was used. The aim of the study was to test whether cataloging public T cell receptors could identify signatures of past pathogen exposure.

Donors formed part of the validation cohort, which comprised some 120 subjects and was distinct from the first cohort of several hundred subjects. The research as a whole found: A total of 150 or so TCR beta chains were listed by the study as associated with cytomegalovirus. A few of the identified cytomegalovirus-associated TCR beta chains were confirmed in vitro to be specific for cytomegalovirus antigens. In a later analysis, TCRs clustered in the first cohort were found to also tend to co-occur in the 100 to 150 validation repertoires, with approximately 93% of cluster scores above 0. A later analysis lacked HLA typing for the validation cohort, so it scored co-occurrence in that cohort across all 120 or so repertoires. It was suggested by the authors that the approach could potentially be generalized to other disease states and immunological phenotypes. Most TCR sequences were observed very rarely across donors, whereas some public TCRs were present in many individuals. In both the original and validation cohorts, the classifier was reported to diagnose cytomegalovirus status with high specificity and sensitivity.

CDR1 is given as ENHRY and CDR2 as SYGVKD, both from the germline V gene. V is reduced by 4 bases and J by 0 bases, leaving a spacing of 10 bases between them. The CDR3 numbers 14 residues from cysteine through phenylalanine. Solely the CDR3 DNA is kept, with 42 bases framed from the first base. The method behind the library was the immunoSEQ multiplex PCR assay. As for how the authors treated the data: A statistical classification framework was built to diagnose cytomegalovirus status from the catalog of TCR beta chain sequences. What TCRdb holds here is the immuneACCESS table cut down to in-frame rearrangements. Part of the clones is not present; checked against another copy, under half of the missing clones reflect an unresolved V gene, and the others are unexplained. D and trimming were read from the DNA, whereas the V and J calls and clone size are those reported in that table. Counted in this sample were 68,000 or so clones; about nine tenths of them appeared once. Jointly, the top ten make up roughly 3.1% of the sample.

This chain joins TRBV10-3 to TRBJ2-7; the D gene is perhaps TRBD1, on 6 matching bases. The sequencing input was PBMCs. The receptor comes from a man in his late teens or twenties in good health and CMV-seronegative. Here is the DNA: TGTGCCATCAGTGCCCGGACAGCCTCCTACGAGCAGTACTTC. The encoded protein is CAISARTASYEQYF.